Listed below are T cell receptor beta chains from one sample, sequenced in a study of T cell responses to AZD1222 COVID-19 vaccine. Repertoires were generated with immunoSEQ multiplex PCR, while TCRdb's copy carries only in-frame clones and drops some. The sample carries roughly 120,000 clones, roughly 84% recorded once. Sequencing was performed on peripheral blood, taken on day 0 of AZD1222 vaccination. The receptors come from an adult in good health. Both conserved end residues are part of each CDR3. Fields, in order: clone size, V gene, J gene, D gene, CDR3 protein, CDR3 DNA. The D gene is left open where the match is weak. Expanded clones are given a class, and other clones once, few, many or no size at all.

size: NA
V: TRBV18
J: TRBJ1-5
D: NA
CDR3: CASSPTPNSNQPQHF
DNA: TGTGCCAGCTCACCAACCCCGAATAGCAATCAGCCCCAGCATTTT

size: NA
V: TRBV24-1
J: TRBJ1-5
D: NA
CDR3: CATSDGPGFSNQPQHF
DNA: TGTGCCACCAGTGACGGACCGGGATTTAGCAATCAGCCCCAGCATTTT

size: NA
V: TRBV9
J: TRBJ1-4
D: NA
CDR3: CASSVSGRFEKLFF
DNA: TGTGCCAGCAGCGTATCGGGACGTTTTGAAAAACTGTTTTTT

size: once
V: TRBV4-3
J: TRBJ2-3
D: TRBD2
CDR3: CASSQDPAGGPGDTQYF
DNA: TGCGCCAGCAGCCAAGATCCGGCGGGGGGGCCCGGAGATACGCAGTATTTT

size: NA
V: TRBV29-1
J: TRBJ1-2
D: TRBD1
CDR3: CSVVGDRGGYTF
DNA: TGCAGCGTTGTTGGGGACAGGGGTGGCTACACCTTC

size: NA
V: TRBV6-2/TRBV6-3
J: TRBJ2-5
D: TRBD2
CDR3: CASSGGSETQYF
DNA: TGTGCCAGCAGCGGGGGGTCAGAGACCCAGTACTTC

size: NA
V: TRBV28
J: TRBJ1-3
D: NA
CDR3: CASSGPGAGGNTIYF
DNA: TGTGCCAGCAGTGGGCCTGGGGCGGGGGGAAACACCATATATTTT

size: NA
V: TRBV7-8
J: TRBJ1-2
D: NA
CDR3: CASSFLVSSSYGYTF
DNA: TGTGCCAGCAGCTTTTTAGTCTCTAGCAGCTATGGCTACACCTTC

size: many
V: TRBV2
J: TRBJ1-2
D: NA
CDR3: CASSEWAEYGYTF
DNA: TGTGCCAGCAGTGAATGGGCAGAATATGGCTACACCTTC

size: NA
V: TRBV5-4
J: TRBJ2-1
D: NA
CDR3: CASSPRAGNEQFF
DNA: TGTGCCAGCAGCCCCCGGGCCGGTAATGAGCAGTTCTTC

size: NA
V: TRBV9
J: TRBJ1-2
D: NA
CDR3: CASSAGGSWTVGYTF
DNA: TGTGCCAGCAGCGCCGGGGGGTCATGGACAGTCGGCTACACCTTC

size: NA
V: TRBV12-3/TRBV12-4
J: TRBJ1-2
D: TRBD1
CDR3: CASSPQGNYGYTF
DNA: TGTGCCAGCAGTCCACAGGGGAACTATGGCTACACCTTC

size: NA
V: TRBV7-2
J: TRBJ2-3
D: TRBD2
CDR3: CASTLVFAGESYTQYF
DNA: TGTGCCAGCACTCTCGTCTTCGCGGGGGAAAGCTATACGCAGTATTTT

size: NA
V: TRBV7-9
J: TRBJ2-7
D: NA
CDR3: CASWTASSDEQYF
DNA: TGTGCCAGCTGGACAGCGTCGTCCGACGAGCAGTACTTC

size: NA
V: TRBV6-5
J: TRBJ1-1
D: NA
CDR3: CASSYSNGGVGAFF
DNA: TGTGCCAGCAGTTACTCGAACGGGGGTGTGGGTGCTTTCTTT

size: NA
V: TRBV1
J: TRBJ1-2
D: NA
CDR3: CTSSRTNRPYQNTYYGYTF
DNA: TGCACCAGCAGCCGAACAAACCGGCCATACCAAAACACCTACTATGGCTACACCTTC

size: few
V: TRBV4-2
J: TRBJ1-5
D: TRBD1
CDR3: CASSHAPGQGPQPQHF
DNA: TGTGCCAGCAGCCACGCGCCGGGACAGGGACCTCAGCCCCAGCATTTT

size: NA
V: TRBV7-9
J: TRBJ2-6
D: NA
CDR3: CASSTRNSGANVLTF
DNA: TGTGCCAGCAGCACCAGGAACTCTGGGGCCAACGTCCTGACTTTC

size: NA
V: TRBV11-3
J: TRBJ2-7
D: NA
CDR3: CASSLVSDYEQYF
DNA: TGTGCCAGCAGCTTAGTTTCGGACTACGAGCAGTACTTC

size: few
V: TRBV28
J: TRBJ2-7
D: NA
CDR3: CASSHPQGKGTYEQYF
DNA: TGTGCCAGCAGCCATCCACAGGGCAAAGGAACCTACGAGCAGTACTTC

size: few
V: TRBV6-5
J: TRBJ1-1
D: TRBD1
CDR3: CASSRGTEVTEAFF
DNA: TGTGCCAGCAGCAGGGGGACAGAGGTGACTGAAGCTTTCTTT

size: NA
V: TRBV29-1
J: TRBJ1-1
D: NA
CDR3: CSVEGGLNTEAFF
DNA: TGCAGCGTTGAGGGGGGGCTCAACACTGAAGCTTTCTTT

size: NA
V: TRBV7-2
J: TRBJ2-2
D: NA
CDR3: CASSLGLSNTGELFF
DNA: TGTGCCAGCAGCTTAGGACTATCGAACACCGGGGAGCTGTTTTTT

size: NA
V: TRBV7-9
J: TRBJ1-2
D: NA
CDR3: CASSPHSDFPSDGYTF
DNA: TGTGCCAGCAGCCCCCACTCGGATTTCCCCTCGGATGGCTACACCTTC

size: NA
V: TRBV15
J: TRBJ2-1
D: NA
CDR3: CATSRDDGNEQFF
DNA: TGTGCCACCAGCAGAGATGACGGCAATGAGCAGTTCTTC

size: NA
V: TRBV15
J: TRBJ2-1
D: TRBD1
CDR3: CATGTGKYNEQFF
DNA: TGTGCCACCGGGACAGGGAAATACAATGAGCAGTTCTTC

size: NA
V: TRBV6-6
J: TRBJ1-1
D: NA
CDR3: CASSFPGGNTEAFF
DNA: TGTGCCAGCAGTTTCCCTGGGGGGAACACTGAAGCTTTCTTT

size: NA
V: TRBV6-1
J: TRBJ1-1
D: NA
CDR3: CASSERVRGGTEAFF
DNA: TGTGCCAGCAGTGAAAGGGTCCGGGGTGGCACTGAAGCTTTCTTT

size: NA
V: TRBV5-1
J: TRBJ2-1
D: NA
CDR3: CASSVQGSNEQFF
DNA: TGCGCCAGCAGCGTACAGGGTTCCAATGAGCAGTTCTTC

size: NA
V: TRBV2
J: TRBJ1-2
D: NA
CDR3: CASSDRVYYGYTF
DNA: TGTGCCAGCAGTGACCGGGTTTACTATGGCTACACCTTC

size: NA
V: TRBV5-1
J: TRBJ2-5
D: NA
CDR3: CASSDRLGGETQYF
DNA: TGCGCCAGCAGCGACCGACTGGGTGGAGAGACCCAGTACTTC

size: NA
V: TRBV29-1
J: TRBJ2-7
D: NA
CDR3: CSVEVGRAYEQYF
DNA: TGCAGCGTTGAAGTTGGACGGGCCTACGAGCAGTACTTC

size: NA
V: TRBV9
J: TRBJ2-5
D: TRBD2
CDR3: CASSASPSGGRETQYF
DNA: TGTGCCAGCAGCGCGAGTCCTAGCGGGGGGAGGGAGACCCAGTACTTC

size: NA
V: TRBV7-8
J: TRBJ1-5
D: TRBD1
CDR3: CASGRGGVFSYSNQPQHF
DNA: TGTGCCAGCGGCAGGGGGGGCGTTTTTTCGTATAGCAATCAGCCCCAGCATTTT

size: NA
V: TRBV14
J: TRBJ2-1
D: TRBD1
CDR3: CASSQGGTVTNEQFF
DNA: TGTGCCAGCAGCCAAGGGGGGACAGTTACCAATGAGCAGTTCTTC